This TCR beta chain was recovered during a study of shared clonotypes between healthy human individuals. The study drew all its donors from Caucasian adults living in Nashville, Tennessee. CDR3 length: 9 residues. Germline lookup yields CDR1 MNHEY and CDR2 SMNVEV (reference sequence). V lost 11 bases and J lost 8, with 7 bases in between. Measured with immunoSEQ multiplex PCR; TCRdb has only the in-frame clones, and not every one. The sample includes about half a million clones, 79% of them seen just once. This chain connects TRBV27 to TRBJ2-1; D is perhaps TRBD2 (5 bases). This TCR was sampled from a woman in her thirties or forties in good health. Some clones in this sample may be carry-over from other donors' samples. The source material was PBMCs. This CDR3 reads CASGDEQFF. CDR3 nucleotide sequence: TGTGCCTCCGGGGATGAGCAGTTCTTC.